Listed here are 24 T cell receptor beta chains from one sample, sequenced in a study of T cells after yellow fever vaccination. One entry per CDR3 protein, called by TCRdb with MiXCR from the 5' RACE reads. The sample includes a few hundred thousand distinct CDR3 sequences, 10% to 15% seen only once; the top ten take 0.4% to 0.55%. The sample here was CD4+ T cells sorted from PBMCs, taken 45 days after the yellow fever booster vaccination. The receptors stem from a man aged 30 to 45 who received the YFV17D yellow fever vaccine.

A remark on this clonotype: Just one base apart from a much larger clone, this may be a read error. The chain joins TRBV15 to TRBJ2-2, with TRBD2 identical over 7 bases. The CDR3 runs to 17 residues. Germline CDR1 reads LNHNV; CDR2 reads YYDKDF (reference sequence). The CDR3 DNA follows: TGTGCCAGCAGCAGAGATGATGGGACTAAAAACACCGGGGAGCTGTTTTTT. Protein sequence: CASSRDDGTKNTGELFF.

The chain links TRBV5-1 to TRBJ1-1; 8 bases line up with TRBD1. J was trimmed by 5 bases and V by 4 bases; bases with no gene match: 13. Germline V gene sequence: CDR1 SGHRS, CDR2 YFSETQ. The CDR3 runs to 16 residues. For the CDR3, the DNA is TGCGCCAGCAGCGCGGGGACAGGACAACGATATACTGAAGCTTTCTTT. Protein product: CASSAGTGQRYTEAFF.

This clonotype was seen more than once but under ten times. J is TRBJ2-1 and V is TRBV5-1; TRBD2 agrees at 8 bases. In germline, CDR1 is SGHRS, CDR2 YFSETQ. The CDR3 consists of 16 residues. With 4 bases clipped from V and 7 bases from J, the junction kept 13 bases outside the gene matches. The CDR3 coding sequence is TGCGCCAGCAGCCGTGAGGTGACAGCGGGAGATAATGAGCAGTTCTTC. It yields the protein CASSREVTAGDNEQFF.

This chain links TRBV30 with TRBJ2-7, with a weak D call TRBD1 (5 bases). V was pared by 0 bases and J by 5 bases, with 14 bases between. CDR1 GTSNPN and CDR2 SVGIG come from the germline V gene (reference sequence). The length of the CDR3 is 14 residues. CDR3 region: CAWSVPPWGDEQYF. The CDR3 region has the DNA TGTGCCTGGAGTGTACCCCCGTGGGGCGACGAGCAGTACTTC.

This clonotype came up a few times. J is TRBJ2-5 and V is TRBV28, with a weak D call TRBD1 (6 bases). The V and J ends lost 3 bases and 1 base respectively, with 30 bases between them. This CDR3 has 21 residues. CDR1 MDHEN and CDR2 SYDVKM come from the germline V gene. The CDR3 region is CASSFLMLGGPRPQIQETQYF. Here the CDR3 DNA reads TGTGCCAGCAGTTTCCTCATGTTAGGGGGTCCGCGCCCCCAAATCCAAGAGACCCAGTACTTC.

CDR3 protein: CASSLAGTNNEQFF. CDR3 bases: TGTGCCAGCAGTTTAGCGGGGACCAACAATGAGCAGTTCTTC. The rearrangement joins TRBV25-1 to TRBJ2-1, with TRBD2 matching 8 bases. V shed 5 bases and J 5 bases; nucleotides not matched to a gene: 5. Germline CDR1 MGHDK, CDR2 SYGVNS. CDR3 length: 14 residues.

Written as DNA, the CDR3 is TGTGCCATAGCATGGGCTTGGGAGGGAGGTGGCTATGGCTACACCTTC. Translated: CAIAWAWEGGGYGYTF. The chain joins TRBV21-1 to TRBJ1-2. TRBV21-1 is a pseudogene locus. The CDR3 is 16 residues long.

The chain links TRBV4-3 to TRBJ2-3; a weak D match, TRBD2 (6 bases). The V gene's germline CDR1 is LGHNA and CDR2 YSLEER. CDR3 length equals 16 residues. Trimming pared 0 bases from V and 1 base from J, leaving 11 bases between. DNA for the CDR3: TGCGCCAGCAGCCAAGAGTATAGCGGCGGCACAGATACGCAGTATTTT. Amino acid sequence: CASSQEYSGGTDTQYF.

This clonotype has a handful of counts. J is TRBJ1-1 and V is TRBV7-2; D uncertain. The V gene lost 5 bases and the J gene lost 4 bases, with 14 bases spanning the gap. Germline CDR1 and CDR2: SGHTA and FQGNSA. The CDR3 has 14 amino acids. Here the CDR3 DNA reads TGTGCCAGCAGCCCCATGGCCCGGGGCACTGAAGCTTTCTTT. Amino acids: CASSPMARGTEAFF.

The J gene is TRBJ2-7, the V gene TRBV7-2, with no clear D. Germline assignment: CDR1 SGHTA and CDR2 FQGNSA. The length of the CDR3 is 15 residues. The V end lost 5 bases, the J end lost 1 base, and 15 bases lay between the germline ends. The CDR3 sequence: CASSPYGLVSYEQYF. The CDR3 DNA reads TGTGCCAGCAGCCCTTACGGGTTAGTGTCCTACGAGCAGTACTTC.

This clonotype occurred a few times. The V and J genes are TRBV3-1 and TRBJ1-6, with 8 bases aligning to TRBD1. With 3 bases clipped from V and 10 bases from J, the junction kept 5 bases outside the gene matches. The CDR3 length is 14 residues. Germline-derived CDR1 and CDR2 are LGHDT and YNNKEL (reference sequence). The chain's CDR3 is CASSHGQGRSPLHF. CDR3 coding DNA: TGTGCCAGCAGCCACGGACAGGGACGGTCACCCCTCCACTTT.

The J gene is TRBJ2-7, the V gene TRBV3-1, with 8 bases matching TRBD2. Trimming at V came to 3 bases and at J to 5 bases, leaving 9 bases not matched to a gene. The germline V gene encodes CDR1 LGHDT and CDR2 YNNKEL (reference sequence). This CDR3 has 15 residues. The CDR3 DNA sequence: TGTGCCAGCAGCCAGAGGGGACGCGGGAGGAACGAGCAGTACTTC. Amino acids: CASSQRGRGRNEQYF.

The V and J genes are TRBV5-1 and TRBJ2-7; tentative D call: TRBD1 (6 bases). V gave up 7 bases and J gave up 0 bases, with 14 bases separating them. The germline gives CDR1 SGHRS, CDR2 YFSETQ. This CDR3 is 14 amino acids long. The CDR3 sequence is CASGRQDTSYEQYF. The CDR3 DNA is TGCGCCAGCGGCCGACAGGACACCTCCTACGAGCAGTACTTC.

The gene calls are TRBV6-9 and TRBJ2-1; the D gene is possibly TRBD1 (6 bases). This CDR3 is built from 18 residues. Germline CDR1 and CDR2: MNHGY and SVAAGI. Trimming cost V 5 bases and J 3 bases, with 23 bases left between them. CDR3 region: CASSPPETTGNNYNEQFF. DNA for the CDR3: TGTGCCAGCAGTCCTCCCGAAACAACAGGGAACAACTACAATGAGCAGTTCTTC.

This chain links TRBV30 with TRBJ1-1; D gene uncertain. The CDR3 spans 13 residues. V was shortened by 2 bases and J by 0 bases, with 7 bases between the two germline ends. CDR1 is GTSNPN and CDR2 is SVGIG in the germline V gene (reference sequence). This chain's CDR3 is CAWSRQVNTEAFF. CDR3 bases: TGTGCCTGGAGTCGGCAAGTGAACACTGAAGCTTTCTTT.

V usage is TRBV12-3 or TRBV12-4 and J usage is TRBJ2-7; no definite D call. V was trimmed by 1 base and J by 3 bases, leaving 7 bases between them. The CDR3 runs 13 residues. In nucleotides, the CDR3 is TGTGCCAGCAGTTTAGTGACGATCTACGAGCAGTACTTC. Encoded protein: CASSLVTIYEQYF.

The chain joins TRBV29-1 to TRBJ2-5, with 9 bases lining up with TRBD2. The CDR3 contains 14 residues. The trim removed 4 bases at V and 5 bases at J, leaving 8 bases unmatched. Germline V gene lookup returns CDR1 SQVTM and CDR2 ANQGSEA. Written as DNA, the CDR3 is TGCAGCGTTGTATGGGCGGGAGGGCCTGAGACCCAGTACTTC. It yields the protein CSVVWAGGPETQYF.

The chain combines TRBV5-1 with TRBJ2-2; weak D call: TRBD1 (5 bases). V lost 0 bases and J 1 base, leaving 19 bases between the germline ends. The germline gives CDR1 SGHRS, CDR2 YFSETQ. The CDR3 totals 19 residues. CDR3 DNA sequence: TGCGCCAGCAGCTTGGGTCCCGGATCAGGGAATTGGAACACCGGGGAGCTGTTTTTT. Translating it yields CASSLGPGSGNWNTGELFF.

This clonotype was counted between two and nine times. The chain carries TRBV7-2 and TRBJ2-3, with 8 bases matching TRBD2. This CDR3 has 14 amino acids. Germline CDR1 and CDR2: SGHTA and FQGNSA. With 10 bases clipped from V and 2 bases from J, the junction kept 8 bases outside the gene matches. The CDR3 DNA reads TGTGCCATTCCAAGCGGGAGACTCACAGATACGCAGTATTTT. Its protein product is CAIPSGRLTDTQYF.

The chain couples TRBV5-1 to TRBJ2-2; D possibly uses TRBD1 or TRBD2 (6 bases each). The CDR3 extends over 16 amino acids. The germline CDR1 and CDR2 sequences are SGHRS and YFSETQ. Trimming left V 4 bases short and J 0 bases short, with 13 bases between. CDR3 nucleotide sequence: TGCGCCAGCAGCCCCGGAGGGGGAACGAACACCGGGGAGCTGTTTTTT. It yields the protein CASSPGGGTNTGELFF.

This clonotype was seen at least ten times. The CDR3: CSVTGGAGTDTQYF. The CDR3 nucleotides are TGCAGCGTCACAGGGGGCGCCGGGACAGATACGCAGTATTTT. The chain has TRBV29-1 and TRBJ2-3; TRBD1 matches 9 bases. This CDR3 contains 14 residues. Germline trimming cut 6 bases from V and 3 bases from J; bases unmatched to any gene: 7. Per germline, CDR1 SQVTM and CDR2 ANQGSEA.

This clonotype occurred a few times. This chain connects TRBV20-1 to TRBJ2-5; D is perhaps TRBD1 (6 bases). The CDR3 length is 14 residues. Germline V gives CDR1 DFQATT, CDR2 SNEGSKA (reference sequence). V shed 4 bases and J shed 2 bases, with 14 bases lying between them. CDR3 bases: TGCAGTGCTACTATACCGGGACAACAAGAGACCCAGTACTTC. This sequence encodes CSATIPGQQETQYF.

The table lists this clonotype with a few counts. CDR3 nucleotides: TGTGCCAGCACAGGGACAGAGAACTACAATGAGCAGTTCTTC. This translates into CASTGTENYNEQFF. This sequence joins TRBV7-9 and TRBJ2-1; 7 bases match TRBD1. Looked up from germline, CDR1 is SEHNR and CDR2 is FQNEAQ (reference sequence). The V gene end was trimmed by 7 bases and the J gene end by 3 bases; junction bases not matched to a gene: 6. The CDR3 extends over 14 amino acids.

Worth noting for this clonotype: One end of the junction varies from germline; a read error may be responsible. V gene TRBV12-3 or TRBV12-4 combines with J gene TRBJ1-2; no firm D call. This CDR3 is built from 9 residues. The CDR3 loop reads CASSLAEIF. The CDR3 nucleotides are TGTGCCAGCAGTTTAGCGGAGATCTTC.